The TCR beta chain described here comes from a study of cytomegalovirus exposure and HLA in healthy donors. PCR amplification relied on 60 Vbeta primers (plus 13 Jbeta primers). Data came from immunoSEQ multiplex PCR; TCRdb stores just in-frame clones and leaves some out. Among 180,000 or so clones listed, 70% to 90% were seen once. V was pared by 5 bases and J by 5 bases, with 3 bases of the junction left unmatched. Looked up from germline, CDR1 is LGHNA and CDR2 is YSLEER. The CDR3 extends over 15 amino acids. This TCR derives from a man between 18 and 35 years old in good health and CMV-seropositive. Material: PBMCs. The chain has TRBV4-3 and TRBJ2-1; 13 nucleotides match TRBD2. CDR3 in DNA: TGCGCCAGCAGCTTAGGACTAGCGGGGGACAATGAGCAGTTCTTC. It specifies CASSLGLAGDNEQFF.